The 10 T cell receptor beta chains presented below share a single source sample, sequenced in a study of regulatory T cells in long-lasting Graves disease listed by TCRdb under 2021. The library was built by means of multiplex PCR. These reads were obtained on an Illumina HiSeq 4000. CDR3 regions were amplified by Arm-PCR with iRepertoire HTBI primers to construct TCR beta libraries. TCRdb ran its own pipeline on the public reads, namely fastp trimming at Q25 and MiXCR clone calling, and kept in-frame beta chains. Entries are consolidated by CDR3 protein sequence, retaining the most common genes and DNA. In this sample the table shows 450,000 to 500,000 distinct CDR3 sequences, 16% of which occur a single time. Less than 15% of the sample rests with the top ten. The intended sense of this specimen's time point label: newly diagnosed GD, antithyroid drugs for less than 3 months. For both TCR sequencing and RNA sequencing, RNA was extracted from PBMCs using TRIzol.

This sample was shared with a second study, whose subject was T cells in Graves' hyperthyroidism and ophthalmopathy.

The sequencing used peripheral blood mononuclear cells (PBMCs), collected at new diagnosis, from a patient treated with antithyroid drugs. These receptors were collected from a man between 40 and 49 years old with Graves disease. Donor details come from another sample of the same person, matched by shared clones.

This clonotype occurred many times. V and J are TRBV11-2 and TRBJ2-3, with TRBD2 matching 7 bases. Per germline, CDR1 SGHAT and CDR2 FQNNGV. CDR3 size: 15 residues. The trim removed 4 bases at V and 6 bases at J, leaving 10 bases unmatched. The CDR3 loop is CASSSTGLVTDTQYF. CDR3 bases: TGTGCCAGCAGCTCAACTGGACTAGTTACTGATACGCAGTATTTT.

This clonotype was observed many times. The CDR3 region is CATLGTHEYQHTDTQYF. The CDR3 nucleotides read TGTGCCACCCTAGGGACTCATGAATACCAGCACACAGATACGCAGTATTTT. The chain combines TRBV19 with TRBJ2-3; D may be TRBD2 (6 bases). CDR1 LNHDA and CDR2 SQIVND come from the germline V gene (reference sequence). This CDR3 comprises 17 residues. Trimming pared 10 bases from V and 2 bases from J, leaving 25 bases between.

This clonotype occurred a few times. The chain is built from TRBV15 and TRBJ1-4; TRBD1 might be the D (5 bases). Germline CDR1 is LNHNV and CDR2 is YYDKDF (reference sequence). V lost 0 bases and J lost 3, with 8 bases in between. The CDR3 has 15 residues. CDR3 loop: CATSRDQGSNEKLFF. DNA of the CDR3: TGTGCCACCAGCAGAGATCAGGGTTCTAATGAAAAACTGTTTTTT. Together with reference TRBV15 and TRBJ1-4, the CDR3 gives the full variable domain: DAMVIQNPRYQVTQFGKPVTLSCSQTLNHNVMYWYQQKSSQAPKLLFHYYDKDFNNEADTPDNFQSRRPNTSFCFLDIRSPGLGDTAMYLCATSRDQGSNEKLFFGSGTQLSVL.

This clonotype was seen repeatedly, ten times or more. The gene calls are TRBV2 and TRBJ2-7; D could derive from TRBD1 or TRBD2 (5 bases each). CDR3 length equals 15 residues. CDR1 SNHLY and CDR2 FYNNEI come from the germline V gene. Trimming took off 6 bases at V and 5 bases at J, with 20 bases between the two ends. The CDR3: CASRYILGTLNEQYF. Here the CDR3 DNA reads TGTGCCAGCAGATACATCCTAGGGACCCTGAACGAGCAGTACTTC.

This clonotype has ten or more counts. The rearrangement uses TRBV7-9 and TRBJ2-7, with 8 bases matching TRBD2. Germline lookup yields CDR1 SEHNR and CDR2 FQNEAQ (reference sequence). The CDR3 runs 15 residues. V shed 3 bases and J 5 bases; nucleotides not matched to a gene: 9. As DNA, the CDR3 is TGTGCCAGCAGCTTGACGTCGGGAGGGGTCAACGAGCAGTACTTC. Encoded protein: CASSLTSGGVNEQYF.

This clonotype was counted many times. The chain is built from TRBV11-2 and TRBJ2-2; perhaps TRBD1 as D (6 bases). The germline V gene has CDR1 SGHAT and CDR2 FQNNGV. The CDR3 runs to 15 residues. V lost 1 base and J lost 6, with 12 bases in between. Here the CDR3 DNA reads TGTGCCAGCAGCTTAGCTCAGGGGAGAGCCGGGGAGCTGTTTTTT. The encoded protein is CASSLAQGRAGELFF. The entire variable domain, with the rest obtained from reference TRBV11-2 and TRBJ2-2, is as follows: EAGVAQSPRYKIIEKRQSVAFWCNPISGHATLYWYQQILGQGPKLLIQFQNNGVVDDSQLPKDRFSAERLKGVDSTLKIQPAKLEDSAVYLCASSLAQGRAGELFFGEGSRLTVL.

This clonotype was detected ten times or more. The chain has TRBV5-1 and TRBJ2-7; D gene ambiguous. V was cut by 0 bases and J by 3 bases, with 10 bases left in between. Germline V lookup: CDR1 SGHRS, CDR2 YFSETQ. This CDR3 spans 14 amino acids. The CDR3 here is CASSLAETIYEQYF. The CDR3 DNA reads TGCGCCAGCAGCTTGGCAGAGACCATCTACGAGCAGTACTTC. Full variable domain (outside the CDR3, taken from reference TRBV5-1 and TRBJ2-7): KAGVTQTPRYLIKTRGQQVTLSCSPISGHRSVSWYQQTPGQGLQFLFEYFSETQRNKGNFPGRFSGRQFSNSRSEMNVSTLELGDSALYLCASSLAETIYEQYFGPGTRLTVT.

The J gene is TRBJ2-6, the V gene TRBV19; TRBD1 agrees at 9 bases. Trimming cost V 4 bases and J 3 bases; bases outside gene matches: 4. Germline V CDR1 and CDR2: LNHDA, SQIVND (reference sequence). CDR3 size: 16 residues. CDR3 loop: CASSKQGAFGANVLTF. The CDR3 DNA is TGTGCCAGTAGTAAACAGGGGGCGTTTGGGGCCAACGTCCTGACTTTC.

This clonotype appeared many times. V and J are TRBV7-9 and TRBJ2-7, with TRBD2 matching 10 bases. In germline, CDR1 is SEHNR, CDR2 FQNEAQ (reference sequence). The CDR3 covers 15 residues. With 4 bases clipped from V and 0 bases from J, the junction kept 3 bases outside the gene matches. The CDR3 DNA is TGTGCCAGCAGCTACGGGACTAGCGCCTCCTACGAGCAGTACTTC. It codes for CASSYGTSASYEQYF. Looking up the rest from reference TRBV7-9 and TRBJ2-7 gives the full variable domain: DTGVSQNPRHKITKRGQNVTFRCDPISEHNRLYWYRQTLGQGPEFLTYFQNEAQLEKSRLLSDRFSAERPKGSFSTLEIQRTEQGDSAMYLCASSYGTSASYEQYFGPGTRLTVT.

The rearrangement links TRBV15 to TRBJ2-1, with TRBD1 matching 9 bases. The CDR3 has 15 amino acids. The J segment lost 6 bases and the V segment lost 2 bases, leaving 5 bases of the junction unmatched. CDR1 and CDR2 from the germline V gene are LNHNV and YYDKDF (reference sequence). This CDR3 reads CATSRRTGGFNEQFF. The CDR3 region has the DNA TGTGCCACCAGCAGAAGAACAGGGGGCTTCAATGAGCAGTTCTTC.